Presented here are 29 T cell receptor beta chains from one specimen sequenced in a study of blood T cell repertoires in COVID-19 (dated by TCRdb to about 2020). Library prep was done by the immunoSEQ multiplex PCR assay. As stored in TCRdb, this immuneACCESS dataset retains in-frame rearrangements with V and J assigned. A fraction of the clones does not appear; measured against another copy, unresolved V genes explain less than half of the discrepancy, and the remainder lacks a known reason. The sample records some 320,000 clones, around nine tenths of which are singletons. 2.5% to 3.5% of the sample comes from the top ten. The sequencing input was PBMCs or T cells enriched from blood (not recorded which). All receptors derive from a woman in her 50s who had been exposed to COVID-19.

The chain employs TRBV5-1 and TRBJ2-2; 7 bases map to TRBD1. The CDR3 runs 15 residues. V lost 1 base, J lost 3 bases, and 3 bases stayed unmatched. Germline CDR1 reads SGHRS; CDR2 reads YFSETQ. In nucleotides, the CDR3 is TGCGCCAGCAGCTTGTTGGGACAGTACACCGGGGAGCTGTTTTTT. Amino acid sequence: CASSLLGQYTGELFF.

CDR3 nucleotide sequence: TGTGCCAGCAGCCGCGTCGGGGTTCGAGAGACCCAGTACTTC. Protein sequence: CASSRVGVRETQYF. This chain connects TRBV14 to TRBJ2-5, with D tentatively TRBD2 (5 bases). CDR3 length: 14 amino acids. The ends were cut back, 4 bases at V and 4 bases at J, with 13 bases in the middle. Germline CDR1 SGHDN, CDR2 FVKESK.

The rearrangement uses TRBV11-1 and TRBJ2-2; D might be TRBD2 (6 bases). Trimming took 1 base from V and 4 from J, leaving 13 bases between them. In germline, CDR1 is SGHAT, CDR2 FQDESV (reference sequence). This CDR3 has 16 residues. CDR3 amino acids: CASSLEANSGTGELFF. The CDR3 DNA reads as TGTGCCAGCAGCTTAGAAGCGAATAGCGGCACCGGGGAGCTGTTTTTT.

CDR3 sequence: CATRPGRDYGYTF. The CDR3 nucleotides are TGTGCCACCCGCCCAGGGAGGGACTATGGCTACACCTTC. The chain combines TRBV15 with TRBJ1-2, with D maybe TRBD1 (5 bases). Germline assignment: CDR1 LNHNV and CDR2 YYDKDF (reference sequence). This CDR3 is built from 13 residues. Trimming shortened V by 8 bases and J by 3 bases, and 13 bases separated the two germline ends.

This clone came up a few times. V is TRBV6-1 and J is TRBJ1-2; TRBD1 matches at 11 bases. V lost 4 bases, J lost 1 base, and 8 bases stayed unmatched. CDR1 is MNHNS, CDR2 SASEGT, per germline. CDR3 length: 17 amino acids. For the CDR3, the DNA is TGTGCCAGCAGTGCTGGGACAGGGGGAACCTTTAACTATGGCTACACCTTC. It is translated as CASSAGTGGTFNYGYTF.

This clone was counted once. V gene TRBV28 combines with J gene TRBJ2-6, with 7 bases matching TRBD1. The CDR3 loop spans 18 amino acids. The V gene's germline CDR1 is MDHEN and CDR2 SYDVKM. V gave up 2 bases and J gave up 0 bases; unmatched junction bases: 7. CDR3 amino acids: CASSLTAGGFSGANVLTF. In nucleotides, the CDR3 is TGTGCCAGCAGTTTAACGGCAGGGGGTTTCTCTGGGGCCAACGTCCTGACTTTC.

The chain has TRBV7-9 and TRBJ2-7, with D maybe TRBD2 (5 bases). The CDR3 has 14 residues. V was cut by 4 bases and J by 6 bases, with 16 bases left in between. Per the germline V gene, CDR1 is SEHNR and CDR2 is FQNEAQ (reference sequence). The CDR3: CASSSSLGVSEQYF. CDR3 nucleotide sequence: TGTGCCAGCAGCTCCTCCCTGGGAGTTTCCGAGCAGTACTTC.

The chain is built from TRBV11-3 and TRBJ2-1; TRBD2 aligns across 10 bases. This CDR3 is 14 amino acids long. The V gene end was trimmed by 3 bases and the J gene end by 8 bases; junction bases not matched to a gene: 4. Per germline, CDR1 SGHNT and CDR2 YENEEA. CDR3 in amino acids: CASSFTSGVDEQFF. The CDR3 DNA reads TGTGCCAGCAGCTTCACTAGCGGGGTAGATGAGCAGTTCTTC.

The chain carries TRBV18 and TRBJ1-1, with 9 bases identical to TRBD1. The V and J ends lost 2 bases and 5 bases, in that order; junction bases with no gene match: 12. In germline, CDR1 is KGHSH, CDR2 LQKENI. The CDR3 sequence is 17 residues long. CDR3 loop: CASSPGTGRRGATEAFF. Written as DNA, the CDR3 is TGTGCCAGCTCACCAGGGACAGGGAGACGAGGGGCGACTGAAGCTTTCTTT.

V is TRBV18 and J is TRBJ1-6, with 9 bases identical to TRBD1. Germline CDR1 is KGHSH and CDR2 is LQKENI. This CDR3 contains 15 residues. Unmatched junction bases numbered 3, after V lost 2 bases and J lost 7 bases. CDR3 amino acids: CASSPSGQGNSPLHF. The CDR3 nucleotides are TGTGCCAGCTCACCATCGGGACAGGGAAATTCACCCCTCCACTTT.

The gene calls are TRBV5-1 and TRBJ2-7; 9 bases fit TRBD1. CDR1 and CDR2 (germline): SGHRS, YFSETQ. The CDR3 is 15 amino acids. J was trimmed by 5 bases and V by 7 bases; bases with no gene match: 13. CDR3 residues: CASFDPAGTGNEQYF. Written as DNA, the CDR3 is TGCGCCAGCTTCGACCCCGCCGGGACAGGGAACGAGCAGTACTTC.

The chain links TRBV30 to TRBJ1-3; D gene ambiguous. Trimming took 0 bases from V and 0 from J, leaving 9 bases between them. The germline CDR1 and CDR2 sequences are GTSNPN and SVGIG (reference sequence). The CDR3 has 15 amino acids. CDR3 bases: TGTGCCTGGAGTGTACGAGGGCTCTCTGGAAACACCATATATTTT. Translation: CAWSVRGLSGNTIYF.

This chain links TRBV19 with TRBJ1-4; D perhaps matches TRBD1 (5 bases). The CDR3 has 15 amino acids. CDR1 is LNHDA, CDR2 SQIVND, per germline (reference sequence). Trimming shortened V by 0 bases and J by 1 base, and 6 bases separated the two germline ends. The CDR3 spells CASSIDRVTNEKLFF. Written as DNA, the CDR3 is TGTGCCAGTAGTATAGACAGGGTAACTAATGAAAAACTGTTTTTT. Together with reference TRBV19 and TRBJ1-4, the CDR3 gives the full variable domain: DGGITQSPKYLFRKEGQNVTLSCEQNLNHDAMYWYRQDPGQGLRLIYYSQIVNDFQKGDIAEGYSVSREKKESFPLTVTSAQKNPTAFYLCASSIDRVTNEKLFFGSGTQLSVL.

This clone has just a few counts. The CDR3 DNA reads TGTGCCAGCACCATAAACAGATCTGGAAACACCATATATTTT. Translating gives CASTINRSGNTIYF. V and J are TRBV2 and TRBJ1-3; D is unresolved. Trimming pared 7 bases from V and 1 base from J, leaving 11 bases between. The CDR3 has 14 residues. Per the germline V gene, CDR1 is SNHLY and CDR2 is FYNNEI.

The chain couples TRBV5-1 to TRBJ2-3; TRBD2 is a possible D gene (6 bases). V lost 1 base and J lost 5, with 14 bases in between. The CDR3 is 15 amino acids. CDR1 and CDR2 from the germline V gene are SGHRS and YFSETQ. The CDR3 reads CASSLSGDLVDTQYF. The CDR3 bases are TGCGCCAGCAGCTTGTCGGGGGATTTGGTAGATACGCAGTATTTT.

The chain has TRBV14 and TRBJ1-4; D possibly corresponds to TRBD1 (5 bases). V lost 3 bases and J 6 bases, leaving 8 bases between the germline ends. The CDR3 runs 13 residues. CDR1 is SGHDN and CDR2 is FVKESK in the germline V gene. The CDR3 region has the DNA TGTGCCAGCAGCCATGGGGCCTATGAAAAACTGTTTTTT. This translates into CASSHGAYEKLFF.

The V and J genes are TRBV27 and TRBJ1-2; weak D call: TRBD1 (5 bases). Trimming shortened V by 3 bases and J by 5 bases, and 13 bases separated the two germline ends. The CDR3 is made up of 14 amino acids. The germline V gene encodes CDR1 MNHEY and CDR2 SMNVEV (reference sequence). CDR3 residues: CASSFAREVYGYTF. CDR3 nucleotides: TGTGCCAGCAGTTTCGCCAGGGAGGTTTATGGCTACACCTTC.

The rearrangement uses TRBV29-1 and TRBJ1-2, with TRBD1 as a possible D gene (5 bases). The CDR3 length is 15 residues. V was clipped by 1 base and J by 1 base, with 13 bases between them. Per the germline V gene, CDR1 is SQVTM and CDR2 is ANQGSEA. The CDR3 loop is CSVEGVAGHNYGYTF. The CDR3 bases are TGCAGCGTTGAAGGGGTGGCAGGGCATAACTATGGCTACACCTTC.

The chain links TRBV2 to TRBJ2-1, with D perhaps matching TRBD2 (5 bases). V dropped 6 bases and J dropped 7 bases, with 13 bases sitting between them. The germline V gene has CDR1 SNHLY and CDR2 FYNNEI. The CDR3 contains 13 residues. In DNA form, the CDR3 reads TGTGCCAGCAGCTATACTAGAGAGAATGAGCAGTTCTTC. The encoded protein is CASSYTRENEQFF.

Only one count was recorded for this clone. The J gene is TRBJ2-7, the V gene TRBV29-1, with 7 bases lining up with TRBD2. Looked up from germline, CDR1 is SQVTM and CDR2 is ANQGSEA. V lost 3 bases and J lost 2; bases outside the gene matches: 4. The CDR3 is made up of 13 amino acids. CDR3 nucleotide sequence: TGCAGCGTTGAGGGGGGGACGACCTACGAGCAGTACTTC. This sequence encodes CSVEGGTTYEQYF.

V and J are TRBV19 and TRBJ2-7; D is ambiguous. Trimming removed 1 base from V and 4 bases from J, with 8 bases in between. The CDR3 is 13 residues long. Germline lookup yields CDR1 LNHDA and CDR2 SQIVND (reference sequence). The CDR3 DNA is TGTGCCAGTAGTATAGCGTCTCCTTACGAGCAGTACTTC. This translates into CASSIASPYEQYF.

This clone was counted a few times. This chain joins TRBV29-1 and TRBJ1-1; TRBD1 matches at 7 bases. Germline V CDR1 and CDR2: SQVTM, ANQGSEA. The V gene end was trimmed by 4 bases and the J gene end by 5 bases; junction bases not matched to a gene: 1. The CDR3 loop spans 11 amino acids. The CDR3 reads CSVAQGTEAFF. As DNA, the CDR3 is TGCAGCGTTGCACAGGGGACTGAAGCTTTCTTT.

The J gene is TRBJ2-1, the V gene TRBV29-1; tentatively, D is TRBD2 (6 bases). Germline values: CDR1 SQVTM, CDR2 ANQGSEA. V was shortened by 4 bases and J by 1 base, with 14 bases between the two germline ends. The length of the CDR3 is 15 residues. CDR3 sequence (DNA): TGCAGCGTTGTGCCCCCAGGGAGGTCCTACAATGAGCAGTTCTTC. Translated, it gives CSVVPPGRSYNEQFF.

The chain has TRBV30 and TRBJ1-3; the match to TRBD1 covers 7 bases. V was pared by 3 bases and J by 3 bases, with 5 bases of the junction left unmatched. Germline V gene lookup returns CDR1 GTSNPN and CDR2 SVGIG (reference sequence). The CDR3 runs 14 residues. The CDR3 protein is CAWRNRGYGNTIYF. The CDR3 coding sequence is TGTGCCTGGAGGAACAGGGGATATGGAAACACCATATATTTT. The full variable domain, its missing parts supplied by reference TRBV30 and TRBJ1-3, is SQTIHQWPATLVQPVGSPLSLECTVEGTSNPNLYWYRQAAGRGLQLLFYSVGIGQISSEVPQNLSASRPQDRQFILSSKKLLLSDSGFYLCAWRNRGYGNTIYFGEGSWLTVV.

CDR3 sequence (DNA): TGTGCCAGCAGCCCTAGTCCGGGACAGGGAGCGCGCGGGGCCAACGTCCTGACTTTC. It codes for CASSPSPGQGARGANVLTF. This chain uses TRBV3-1 (or the pseudogene TRBV3-2) with TRBJ2-6, with 9 positions matching TRBD1. The V gene end was trimmed by 4 bases and the J gene end by 4 bases; junction bases not matched to a gene: 14. Germline V gene data show CDR1 as LGHDT and CDR2 as YNNKEL (reference sequence). The CDR3 runs to 19 residues.

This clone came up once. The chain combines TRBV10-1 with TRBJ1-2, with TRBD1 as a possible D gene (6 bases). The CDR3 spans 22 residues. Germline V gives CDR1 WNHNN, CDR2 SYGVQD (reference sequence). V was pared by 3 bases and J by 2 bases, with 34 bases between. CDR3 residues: CASSEKLLYSRVWDTQNYGYTF. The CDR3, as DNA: TGCGCCAGCAGTGAAAAGCTTTTGTATTCGCGGGTTTGGGACACACAAAACTATGGCTACACCTTC.

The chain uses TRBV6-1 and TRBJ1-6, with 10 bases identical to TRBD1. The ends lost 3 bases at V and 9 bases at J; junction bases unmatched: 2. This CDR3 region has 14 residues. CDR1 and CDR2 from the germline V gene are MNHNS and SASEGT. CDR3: CASSEGQGSSPLHF. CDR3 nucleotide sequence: TGTGCCAGCAGTGAGGGACAGGGGTCTTCACCCCTCCACTTT.

The CDR3 protein is CASSQAVGLPYEQYF. The CDR3 nucleotides read TGTGCCAGCAGCCAAGCTGTGGGGCTCCCCTACGAGCAGTACTTC. The gene calls are TRBV3-1 (or the pseudogene TRBV3-2) and TRBJ2-7; tentatively, D is TRBD1 (5 bases). The CDR3 is 15 residues long. Trimming took 1 base from V and 2 from J, leaving 12 bases between them. Germline CDR1 and CDR2: LGHDT and YNNKEL (reference sequence).

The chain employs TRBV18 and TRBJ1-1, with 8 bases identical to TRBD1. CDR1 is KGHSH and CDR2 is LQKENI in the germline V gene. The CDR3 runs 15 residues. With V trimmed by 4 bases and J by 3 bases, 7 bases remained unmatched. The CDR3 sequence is CASSLEQGAYTEAFF. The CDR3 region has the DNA TGTGCCAGCTCACTGGAGCAGGGGGCGTACACTGAAGCTTTCTTT.